The 20 T cell receptor beta chains below come from one sample, sequenced in a study of long-term antiretroviral therapy in people with HIV. The assay used was immunoSEQ (version v3.0), run at survey level. Profiling relied on immunoSEQ multiplex PCR, and the TCRdb table lists in-frame clones only, not all of them. The repertoire holds about 21,000 clones, with approximately 80% as singletons. The material was unsorted PBMCs, obtained roughly 4 years after starting antiretroviral therapy. Receptors were obtained from a young man with HIV.

The DNA for the CDR3 is TGTGCCAGCAGCTTAGTGGGTGAAGCTTTCTTT. It codes for CASSLVGEAFF. The V gene is TRBV7-9, the J gene TRBJ1-1; D gene unclear. Germline assignment: CDR1 SEHNR and CDR2 FQNEAQ (reference sequence). This CDR3 comprises 11 residues. V lost 1 base and J 7 bases, leaving 4 bases between the germline ends.

The chain recombines TRBV7-2 with TRBJ2-4, with TRBD2 matching 11 bases. Germline assignment: CDR1 SGHTA and CDR2 FQGNSA. This CDR3 has 18 residues. J gave up 0 bases and V 2 bases, and 6 bases lay outside the gene matches. The CDR3 region is CASSLITSGGEAKNIQYF. The CDR3 DNA sequence: TGTGCCAGCAGCTTAATCACTAGCGGGGGCGAAGCCAAAAACATTCAGTACTTC.

As to this clone: Other DNA sequences within the sample encode an identical CDR3. J is TRBJ1-2 and V is TRBV7-8; the D is unclear. CDR1 is SGHVS and CDR2 is FQNEAQ in the germline V gene. V was cut by 1 base and J by 2 bases, with 5 bases left in between. This CDR3 is built from 13 residues. CDR3 region: CASSLGGNYGYTF. DNA for the CDR3: TGTGCCAGCAGCTTAGGGGGAAACTATGGCTACACCTTC.

This chain links TRBV19 with TRBJ1-1; 9 bases fit TRBD1. CDR1 is LNHDA and CDR2 is SQIVND in the germline V gene (reference sequence). The CDR3 consists of 17 residues. V was clipped by 3 bases and J by 5 bases; unmatched bases: 13. In DNA form, the CDR3 reads TGTGCCAGTAGTATCGTTCCGGGACAGGGACGGAGGACTGAAGCTTTCTTT. Encoded protein: CASSIVPGQGRRTEAFF.

The chain employs TRBV4-2 and TRBJ2-3, with no clear D. Germline assignment: CDR1 LGHNA and CDR2 YNFKEQ. There are 15 residues in the CDR3. The germline V and J ends were trimmed by 0 bases and 4 bases, with 11 bases remaining between them. CDR3 DNA: TGTGCCAGCAGCCAAGATATTGGCTCCCCAGATACGCAGTATTTT. It specifies CASSQDIGSPDTQYF.

This rearrangement joins TRBV5-1 to TRBJ2-5; TRBD1 agrees at 10 bases. The CDR3 has 15 residues. With V trimmed by 3 bases and J by 2 bases, 4 bases remained unmatched. Germline CDR1 and CDR2: SGHRS and YFSETQ. The CDR3 DNA reads as TGCGCCAGCAGCTGGGGACAGGGGATTCAAGAGACCCAGTACTTC. Amino acid sequence: CASSWGQGIQETQYF. Supplemented by reference TRBV5-1 and TRBJ2-5, the full variable domain reads KAGVTQTPRYLIKTRGQQVTLSCSPISGHRSVSWYQQTPGQGLQFLFEYFSETQRNKGNFPGRFSGRQFSNSRSEMNVSTLELGDSALYLCASSWGQGIQETQYFGPGTRLLVL.

This clone was detected once. The CDR3 sequence: CASRTSKNTGELFF. The CDR3 nucleotides read TGTGCCAGCCGGACTAGCAAGAACACCGGGGAGCTGTTTTTT. The V and J genes are TRBV2 and TRBJ2-2; 8 bases align to TRBD2. The length of the CDR3 is 14 residues. Germline CDR1 SNHLY, CDR2 FYNNEI. V dropped 8 bases and J dropped 1; count of bases not matched to a gene: 3. Full variable domain (outside the CDR3, taken from reference TRBV2 and TRBJ2-2): EPEVTQTPSHQVTQMGQEVILRCVPISNHLYFYWYRQILGQKVEFLVSFYNNEISEKSEIFDDQFSVERPDGSNFTLKIRSTKLEDSAMYFCASRTSKNTGELFFGEGSRLTVL.

The CDR3 region is CATYRGPLNTEAFF. CDR3 DNA sequence: TGTGCCACCTACAGGGGGCCCTTGAACACTGAAGCTTTCTTT. The chain is built from TRBV27 and TRBJ1-1; 9 bases align to TRBD1. This CDR3 has 14 residues. Germline V gives CDR1 MNHEY, CDR2 SMNVEV (reference sequence). Trimming at V came to 10 bases and at J to 0 bases, leaving 6 bases not matched to a gene.

The gene calls are TRBV7-8 and TRBJ1-2; 10 bases fit TRBD1. There are 16 residues in the CDR3. Germline CDR1 reads SGHVS; CDR2 reads FQNEAQ. Trimming removed 5 bases from V and 3 bases from J; junction bases left unmatched: 9. CDR3 bases: TGTGCCAGCAGCCCGAACAGGGACAGGGGTTACTATGGCTACACCTTC. It specifies CASSPNRDRGYYGYTF.

V usage is TRBV27 and J usage is TRBJ2-5; the match to TRBD2 covers 9 bases. The V gene's germline CDR1 is MNHEY and CDR2 SMNVEV (reference sequence). The CDR3 covers 15 residues. The V segment lost 2 bases and the J segment 5 bases; nucleotides outside the gene matches: 6. CDR3 nucleotide sequence: TGTGCCAGCAGTTTAGGCGGGGGGGCTTGGGAGACCCAGTACTTC. This gives the protein CASSLGGGAWETQYF.

The chain employs TRBV7-2 and TRBJ1-4, with 10 bases aligning to TRBD1. In germline, CDR1 is SGHTA, CDR2 FQGNSA. The CDR3 contains 15 residues. With 1 base clipped from V and 7 bases from J, the junction kept 3 bases outside the gene matches. The DNA of the CDR3 is TGTGCCAGCAGCTTAGTCCGGACAGGGGGTGAAAAACTGTTTTTT. It yields the protein CASSLVRTGGEKLFF.

This chain joins TRBV19 and TRBJ2-3; tentatively, D is TRBD1 (5 bases). Germline CDR1 LNHDA, CDR2 SQIVND (reference sequence). The CDR3 length is 16 residues. Trimming stripped 3 bases from V and 0 bases from J, with 13 bases between. CDR3 residues: CASSMAPTGSTDTQYF. Here the CDR3 DNA reads TGTGCCAGTAGTATGGCTCCAACAGGAAGCACAGATACGCAGTATTTT.

This chain uses TRBV28 with TRBJ1-1; D ambiguous. V gave up 5 bases and J gave up 4 bases, with 14 bases separating them. The germline CDR1 and CDR2 sequences are MDHEN and SYDVKM. The length of the CDR3 is 14 residues. CDR3: CASSIRATITEAFF. The CDR3 nucleotides read TGTGCCAGCAGTATAAGGGCGACAATCACTGAAGCTTTCTTT.

V usage is TRBV18 and J usage is TRBJ2-7; D is possibly TRBD2 (5 bases). Germline CDR1 reads KGHSH; CDR2 reads LQKENI. V lost 3 bases to trimming and J lost 2 bases, with 23 bases between them. CDR3 length: 18 amino acids. The CDR3 loop is CASSPPTGSTAGTYEQYF. The CDR3 nucleotides are TGTGCCAGCTCACCTCCCACGGGATCCACTGCTGGGACCTACGAGCAGTACTTC.

The J gene is TRBJ1-1, the V gene TRBV14; weak D call: TRBD1 (6 bases). The CDR3 is 15 residues long. V gave up 1 base and J gave up 1 base, with 10 bases separating them. The germline gives CDR1 SGHDN, CDR2 FVKESK. Written as DNA, the CDR3 is TGTGCCAGCAGCCAAGTTCCAGGGGCGAACACTGAAGCTTTCTTT. This translates into CASSQVPGANTEAFF.

The chain has TRBV2 and TRBJ2-5, with D possibly being TRBD1 (6 bases). Germline CDR1 SNHLY, CDR2 FYNNEI. V dropped 8 bases and J dropped 1 base, with 14 bases sitting between them. The CDR3 totals 14 residues. CDR3 sequence: CASHPTGFQETQYF. The DNA for the CDR3 is TGTGCCAGCCATCCTACAGGGTTCCAAGAGACCCAGTACTTC.

This chain links TRBV7-9 with TRBJ1-1, with D hard to call. Per germline, CDR1 SEHNR and CDR2 FQNEAQ (reference sequence). V was cut by 1 base and J by 8 bases, with 11 bases left in between. The CDR3 extends over 13 amino acids. The CDR3 loop is CASSLVGEEEAFF. The CDR3 DNA sequence: TGTGCCAGCAGCTTAGTTGGGGAAGAGGAAGCTTTCTTT.

The count of this clone is one. The chain recombines TRBV7-2 with TRBJ2-3; no reliable D call. The CDR3 is 14 residues long. The germline V gene has CDR1 SGHTA and CDR2 FQGNSA. Trimming shortened V by 5 bases and J by 1 base, and 10 bases separated the two germline ends. In nucleotides, the CDR3 is TGTGCCAGCAGCCGTCCACGGGGCACAGATACGCAGTATTTT. It is translated as CASSRPRGTDTQYF.

CDR3 sequence reads: CASSVAPGSSYEQYF. CDR3 coding DNA: TGTGCCAGCAGCGTCGCTCCAGGGAGCTCCTACGAGCAGTACTTC. This chain uses TRBV7-3 with TRBJ2-7; D is perhaps TRBD1 or TRBD2 (5 bases each). The germline gives CDR1 SGHTA, CDR2 FQGTGA. The V gene lost 5 bases and the J gene lost 0 bases, with 14 bases spanning the gap. The CDR3 is 15 amino acids.

This chain joins TRBV6-1 and TRBJ2-3; 10 bases match TRBD1. V trimming: 6 bases; J trimming: 4 bases; junction bases outside the gene matches: 4. The CDR3 runs 14 residues. Looked up from germline, CDR1 is MNHNS and CDR2 is SASEGT. The CDR3 loop reads CASSDRGQPDTQYF. The DNA for the CDR3 is TGTGCCAGCAGCGACAGGGGGCAACCAGATACGCAGTATTTT.